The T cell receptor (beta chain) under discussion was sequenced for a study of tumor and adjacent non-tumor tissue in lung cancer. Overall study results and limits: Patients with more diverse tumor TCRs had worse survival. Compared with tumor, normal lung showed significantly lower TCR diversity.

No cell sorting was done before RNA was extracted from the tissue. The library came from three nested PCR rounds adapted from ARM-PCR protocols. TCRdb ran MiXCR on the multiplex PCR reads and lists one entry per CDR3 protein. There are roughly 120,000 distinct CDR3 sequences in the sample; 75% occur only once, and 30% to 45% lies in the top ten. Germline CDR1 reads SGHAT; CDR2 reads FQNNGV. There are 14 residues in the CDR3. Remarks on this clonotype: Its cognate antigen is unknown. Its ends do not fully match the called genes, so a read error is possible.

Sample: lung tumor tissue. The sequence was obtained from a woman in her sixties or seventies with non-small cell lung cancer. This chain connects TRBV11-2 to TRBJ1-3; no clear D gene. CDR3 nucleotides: TGTGTCAGCAGGCAAGGCGACTATGGAAACACCATATATTTT. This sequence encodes CVSRQGDYGNTIYF.